This T cell receptor (beta chain) originates from a study of blood T cell repertoires in COVID-19. This CDR3 contains 14 residues. V shed 6 bases and J 3 bases; nucleotides not matched to a gene: 7. Per germline, CDR1 MDHEN and CDR2 SYDVKM. This clone was recorded only once. Libraries were prepared by immunoSEQ multiplex PCR; TCRdb keeps only in-frame clonotypes and omits some of them. The sample carries 77,000 or so clones, 65% to 80% recorded once. Sequenced: peripheral blood. This chain joins TRBV28 and TRBJ1-1, with TRBD1 matching over 7 bases. The clonotype originates from a woman aged 80 or over with active or convalescent COVID-19. CDR3 DNA: TGTGCCAGCAGACTCGACAGGGAGGACACTGAAGCTTTCTTT. It specifies CASRLDREDTEAFF.